This section outlines one T cell receptor (beta chain) sequence together with its context. The table came from immunoSEQ multiplex PCR; TCRdb's copy has only in-frame clones and leaves some out. The sample records around 170,000 clones, about 93% being singletons. The source of the sample is a study of T cell responses to AZD1222 COVID-19 vaccine. The CDR3 has 14 amino acids. The germline V gene has CDR1 MNHEY and CDR2 SVGAGI. Trimming took 2 bases from V and 4 from J, leaving 12 bases between them. The specimen was peripheral blood, collected 28 days after the second AZD1222 dose. This chain uses TRBV6-5 with TRBJ2-7; the D gene is possibly TRBD1 (5 bases). The clonotype was recovered from an adult who received the AZD1222 COVID-19 vaccine. The CDR3 spells CASSYIVGPYEQYF. Here the CDR3 DNA reads TGTGCCAGCAGTTACATCGTGGGGCCATACGAGCAGTACTTC.